The 31 T cell receptor beta chains presented below share a single source sample, sequenced in a study of T cell responses to AZD1222 COVID-19 vaccine. Libraries were prepared by immunoSEQ multiplex PCR; TCRdb keeps only in-frame clonotypes and omits some of them. Among about 89,000 clones listed, approximately 90% were seen once. Specimen: peripheral blood, collected on day 0 of MenACWY control vaccination. All receptors derive from an adult in good health.

Regarding this clone: Distinct nucleotide sequences in the sample also encode this CDR3. V and J are TRBV12-3 or TRBV12-4 and TRBJ1-1; D call uncertain. This CDR3 is 13 amino acids long. V was shortened by 2 bases and J by 1 base, with 5 bases between the two germline ends. As DNA, the CDR3 is TGTGCCAGCAGTTTATTGCAGAACACTGAAGCTTTCTTT. Translation: CASSLLQNTEAFF.

This chain links TRBV5-1 with TRBJ1-1, with D perhaps matching TRBD1 (6 bases). This CDR3 has 14 amino acids. The ends were cut back, 4 bases at V and 6 bases at J, with 16 bases in the middle. Germline V gene sequence: CDR1 SGHRS, CDR2 YFSETQ. CDR3 DNA: TGCGCCAGCAGCCCCTGGGGGGGGCTGTCTGAAGCTTTCTTT. Translating gives CASSPWGGLSEAFF.

This CDR3 is CAISGRINSPLHF. Written as DNA, the CDR3 is TGTGCCATCAGCGGACGGATTAATTCACCCCTCCACTTT. The chain joins TRBV10-3 to TRBJ1-6, with unresolved D. This CDR3 region has 13 residues. CDR1 is ENHRY and CDR2 is SYGVKD in the germline V gene. The V end lost 6 bases, the J end lost 6 bases, and 9 bases lay between the germline ends.

V usage is TRBV19 and J usage is TRBJ1-5; a possible D gene is TRBD1 (6 bases). The germline V gene has CDR1 LNHDA and CDR2 SQIVND (reference sequence). The CDR3 runs 12 residues. Trimming pared 8 bases from V and 4 bases from J, leaving 9 bases between. CDR3 amino acids: CASAQGNQPQHF. As DNA, the CDR3 is TGTGCCAGTGCTCAGGGGAATCAGCCCCAGCATTTT. The variable domain in full, completed from reference TRBV19 and TRBJ1-5, reads DGGITQSPKYLFRKEGQNVTLSCEQNLNHDAMYWYRQDPGQGLRLIYYSQIVNDFQKGDIAEGYSVSREKKESFPLTVTSAQKNPTAFYLCASAQGNQPQHFGDGTRLSIL.

The J gene is TRBJ2-5, the V gene TRBV3-1 (or the pseudogene TRBV3-2); 12 positions match TRBD2. The CDR3 runs 15 residues. The V gene's germline CDR1 is LGHDT and CDR2 YNNKEL (reference sequence). Unmatched junction bases numbered 8, after V lost 7 bases and J lost 5 bases. The CDR3 is CASMLLAGGMETQYF. DNA of the CDR3: TGTGCCAGCATGTTACTAGCGGGAGGAATGGAGACCCAGTACTTC.

The V gene is TRBV14, the J gene TRBJ2-2; D not certain. CDR3 length: 13 residues. The V gene's germline CDR1 is SGHDN and CDR2 FVKESK. V lost 5 bases to trimming and J lost 6 bases, with 10 bases between them. In DNA, the CDR3 is TGTGCCAGCAGCTCCCATTATCCCGGGGAGCTGTTTTTT. This sequence encodes CASSSHYPGELFF.

V and J are TRBV5-1 and TRBJ2-2; D is ambiguous. V gave up 0 bases and J gave up 0 bases, with 6 bases separating them. The CDR3 has 15 amino acids. CDR1 SGHRS and CDR2 YFSETQ come from the germline V gene. CDR3 DNA sequence: TGCGCCAGCAGCTTGGGAGCACCGAACACCGGGGAGCTGTTTTTT. This sequence encodes CASSLGAPNTGELFF. The variable domain in full, with the rest retrieved from reference TRBV5-1 and TRBJ2-2, is KAGVTQTPRYLIKTRGQQVTLSCSPISGHRSVSWYQQTPGQGLQFLFEYFSETQRNKGNFPGRFSGRQFSNSRSEMNVSTLELGDSALYLCASSLGAPNTGELFFGEGSRLTVL.

V usage is TRBV27 and J usage is TRBJ2-2, with 14 bases identical to TRBD2. The CDR3 is 17 amino acids. V gave up 5 bases and J gave up 7 bases; unmatched junction bases: 9. Germline values: CDR1 MNHEY, CDR2 SMNVEV (reference sequence). This chain's CDR3 is CASSIGTSGGLVGELFF. In DNA, the CDR3 is TGTGCCAGCAGTATCGGGACTAGCGGGGGATTGGTCGGGGAGCTGTTTTTT.

The CDR3 protein is CASSVAGGKSYEQYF. The CDR3, as DNA: TGTGCCAGCAGCGTAGCGGGTGGAAAAAGCTACGAGCAGTACTTC. The rearrangement links TRBV9 to TRBJ2-7; D remains ambiguous. V lost 0 bases and J lost 3, with 13 bases in between. Looked up from germline, CDR1 is SGDLS and CDR2 is YYNGEE. CDR3 size: 15 residues.

The rearrangement links TRBV12-5 to TRBJ2-5; 8 bases map to TRBD1. CDR1 LGHNT and CDR2 FRNRAP come from the germline V gene. V lost 5 bases and J lost 4; bases outside the gene matches: 3. This CDR3 comprises 13 residues. The CDR3 reads CASGLDRGETQYF. CDR3 sequence (DNA): TGTGCTAGTGGTCTTGACAGGGGAGAGACCCAGTACTTC.

This chain connects TRBV10-3 to TRBJ2-3; TRBD1 aligns across 9 bases. Germline assignment: CDR1 ENHRY and CDR2 SYGVKD. V gave up 2 bases and J gave up 1 base; unmatched junction bases: 4. The CDR3 contains 16 residues. The CDR3, as DNA: TGTGCCATCAGTGAGGTGGGACAGGGCGGCACAGATACGCAGTATTTT. Amino acids: CAISEVGQGGTDTQYF.

V is TRBV7-9 and J is TRBJ1-6; 10 nucleotides match TRBD1. V was pared by 6 bases and J by 6 bases, with 2 bases of the junction left unmatched. The CDR3 consists of 14 residues. Germline CDR1 is SEHNR and CDR2 is FQNEAQ (reference sequence). The CDR3 nucleotides read TGTGCCAGCAGGCGACAGGGGGCTAATTCACCCCTCCACTTT. It specifies CASRRQGANSPLHF.

CDR3 bases: TGTGCCAGCAGCTTAGATCGGATGCAGGTCCAATCACCCCTCCACTTT. It translates to CASSLDRMQVQSPLHF. This sequence joins TRBV7-2 and TRBJ1-6; no clear D. Trimming removed 1 base from V and 10 bases from J, with 17 bases in between. This CDR3 is 16 amino acids long. The germline CDR1 and CDR2 sequences are SGHTA and FQGNSA. Supplemented by reference TRBV7-2 and TRBJ1-6, the full variable domain reads GAGVSQSPSNKVTEKGKDVELRCDPISGHTALYWYRQSLGQGLEFLIYFQGNSAPDKSGLPSDRFSAERTGGSVSTLTIQRTQQEDSAVYLCASSLDRMQVQSPLHFGNGTRLTVT.

V gene TRBV28 combines with J gene TRBJ1-1, with a tentative D call TRBD1 (6 bases). The CDR3 is 15 amino acids. Germline V CDR1 and CDR2: MDHEN, SYDVKM. V was pared by 5 bases and J by 4 bases, with 17 bases between. CDR3: CASSPTRGQGTEAFF. The DNA for the CDR3 is TGTGCCAGCAGTCCCACCCGGGGGCAGGGCACTGAAGCTTTCTTT.

V and J are TRBV5-4 and TRBJ1-4; D perhaps matches TRBD1 (6 bases). V lost 10 bases to trimming and J lost 8 bases, with 21 bases between them. CDR3 size: 14 residues. Germline V lookup: CDR1 SGHNT, CDR2 YYREEE (reference sequence). The DNA for the CDR3 is TGTGCCTGTCGAAGACAGGACTTACGGGAAAAACTGTTTTTT. It translates to CACRRQDLREKLFF.

This clone was observed a handful of times. V usage is TRBV25-1 and J usage is TRBJ2-5; tentative D call: TRBD1 (6 bases). The CDR3 has 15 residues. The ends were cut back, 2 bases at V and 7 bases at J, with 17 bases in the middle. Germline V gene lookup returns CDR1 MGHDK and CDR2 SYGVNS. The CDR3 bases are TGTGCCAGCAGTGAAAACCGGGACACCTTGGGGACCCAGTACTTC. Encoded protein: CASSENRDTLGTQYF.

The V and J genes are TRBV9 and TRBJ2-5; the D gene is possibly TRBD1 (8 bases). The length of the CDR3 is 15 residues. V shed 4 bases and J shed 4 bases, with 17 bases lying between them. CDR1 is SGDLS, CDR2 YYNGEE, per germline. The CDR3 loop is CASSTGGAGGETQYF. CDR3 bases: TGTGCCAGCAGCACAGGGGGGGCCGGTGGAGAGACCCAGTACTTC.

In this sample, this clone turned up once. The chain links TRBV18 to TRBJ2-2, with a possible D match to TRBD1 (6 bases). The germline gives CDR1 KGHSH, CDR2 LQKENI. This CDR3 has 16 amino acids. Trimming pared 4 bases from V and 7 bases from J, leaving 19 bases between. CDR3 sequence: CASSLKTNNRVGELFF. The CDR3 DNA reads TGTGCCAGCTCACTAAAGACAAACAACAGGGTCGGGGAGCTGTTTTTT.

CDR3: CASSLYTADTQYF. The CDR3 DNA follows: TGTGCCAGCAGCTTGTATACAGCAGATACGCAGTATTTT. This chain uses TRBV5-4 with TRBJ2-3; no clear D gene. V dropped 1 base and J dropped 4 bases, with 7 bases sitting between them. The CDR3 is 13 residues long. Germline CDR1 SGHNT, CDR2 YYREEE (reference sequence).

V usage is TRBV5-8 and J usage is TRBJ1-4; D is possibly TRBD1 (6 bases). The V end lost 1 base, the J end lost 4 bases, and 14 bases lay between the germline ends. CDR1 SGHTS and CDR2 YDEGEE come from the germline V gene. This CDR3 has 16 amino acids. The CDR3 reads CASSLRRGTGNEKLFF. The CDR3 DNA is TGTGCCAGCAGCTTGAGAAGGGGGACGGGTAATGAAAAACTGTTTTTT.

V and J are TRBV15 and TRBJ2-7; maybe TRBD1 (6 bases). The CDR3 contains 13 residues. V was clipped by 6 bases and J by 1 base, with 10 bases between them. CDR1 is LNHNV, CDR2 YYDKDF, per germline (reference sequence). The CDR3 region is CATRQGSSYEQYF. The DNA for the CDR3 is TGTGCCACCAGGCAGGGGTCATCCTACGAGCAGTACTTC.

V gene TRBV3-1 (or the pseudogene TRBV3-2) combines with J gene TRBJ1-2, with D hard to call. The CDR3 loop spans 14 amino acids. Trimming shortened V by 1 base and J by 4 bases, and 10 bases separated the two germline ends. CDR1 LGHDT and CDR2 YNNKEL come from the germline V gene (reference sequence). CDR3 sequence (DNA): TGTGCCAGCAGCCAAGTTGGGTGGTCCTATGGCTACACCTTC. This encodes CASSQVGWSYGYTF.

V usage is TRBV19 and J usage is TRBJ2-2; 7 positions match TRBD2. The germline gives CDR1 LNHDA, CDR2 SQIVND (reference sequence). CDR3 size: 15 residues. The V segment lost 3 bases and the J segment 0 bases; nucleotides outside the gene matches: 1. The CDR3 region is CASSIAGANTGELFF. CDR3 DNA: TGTGCCAGTAGTATTGCGGGGGCGAACACCGGGGAGCTGTTTTTT.

This clone appeared once. V gene TRBV7-9 combines with J gene TRBJ2-7, with 8 bases lining up with TRBD1. The CDR3 spans 15 residues. CDR1 is SEHNR and CDR2 is FQNEAQ in the germline V gene (reference sequence). The J segment lost 4 bases and the V segment lost 2 bases, leaving 7 bases of the junction unmatched. In DNA, the CDR3 is TGTGCCAGCAGCTTAACTCGGAACAGGGGGTACGAGCAGTACTTC. Protein: CASSLTRNRGYEQYF.

The chain carries TRBV6-1 and TRBJ1-4; TRBD1 is a possible D gene (6 bases). The CDR3 is 14 amino acids. V was shortened by 1 base and J by 8 bases, with 11 bases between the two germline ends. Germline V gene sequence: CDR1 MNHNS, CDR2 SASEGT. The CDR3 protein is CASSEGAGEEKLFF. CDR3 DNA: TGTGCCAGCAGTGAAGGGGCAGGGGAGGAAAAACTGTTTTTT.

The chain links TRBV28 to TRBJ2-1; 13 bases map to TRBD2. Trimming cost V 6 bases and J 4 bases; bases outside gene matches: 3. The CDR3 extends over 15 amino acids. The V gene's germline CDR1 is MDHEN and CDR2 SYDVKM. For the CDR3, the DNA is TGTGCCAGCAGAGGACTAGCGGGAGTTTACAATGAGCAGTTCTTC. Protein: CASRGLAGVYNEQFF.

The V call is TRBV28, the J call TRBJ2-7; 9 nucleotides line up with TRBD1. The CDR3 is 13 amino acids. Germline V gene data show CDR1 as MDHEN and CDR2 as SYDVKM. With V trimmed by 4 bases and J by 6 bases, 4 bases remained unmatched. The CDR3, as DNA: TGTGCCAGCAGTTCCGGACAGGGGAGCGAGCAGTACTTC. Its protein is CASSSGQGSEQYF.

This sequence joins TRBV19 and TRBJ2-1, with 8 bases identical to TRBD1. The CDR3 length is 16 residues. In germline, CDR1 is LNHDA, CDR2 SQIVND (reference sequence). The V gene end was trimmed by 4 bases and the J gene end by 1 base; junction bases not matched to a gene: 6. The CDR3 DNA reads TGTGCCAGTAGTAACGCAGGGGGCCTGTCCTACAATGAGCAGTTCTTC. It specifies CASSNAGGLSYNEQFF.

This chain uses TRBV5-1 with TRBJ1-3; no firm D call. There are 13 residues in the CDR3. Trimming left V 4 bases short and J 2 bases short, with 7 bases between. Germline V gene sequence: CDR1 SGHRS, CDR2 YFSETQ. CDR3 coding DNA: TGCGCCAGCAGCCGTGGACCTGGAAACACCATATATTTT. Encoded protein: CASSRGPGNTIYF.

This sequence joins TRBV28 and TRBJ1-2; TRBD1 agrees at 7 bases. Germline-derived CDR1 and CDR2 are MDHEN and SYDVKM. CDR3 size: 13 residues. V lost 8 bases and J lost 8; bases outside the gene matches: 11. The CDR3 nucleotides read TGTGCCAGCGGCCTCATGGCAGGGGGAGGCTACACCTTC. Its protein product is CASGLMAGGGYTF.

The rearrangement links TRBV15 to TRBJ1-6; D uncertain. CDR1 LNHNV and CDR2 YYDKDF come from the germline V gene (reference sequence). The ends were cut back, 0 bases at V and 5 bases at J, with 5 bases in the middle. This CDR3 comprises 14 residues. The CDR3 sequence is CATSRDRDNSPLHF. The CDR3 region has the DNA TGTGCCACCAGCAGAGATCGGGATAATTCACCCCTCCACTTT.